The rows below give T cell receptor beta chains drawn from one sample of a study of Ad26.COV2.S vaccination and SARS-CoV-2 variants. Only in-frame clones appear in the TCRdb table, and some are missing; sequencing was by immunoSEQ multiplex PCR. This sample has 450,000 to 550,000 clones, with roughly nine tenths found just once. The specimen was peripheral blood, collected in a trial of Ad26.COV2.S vaccine versus placebo. All receptors come from a person between 18 and 65 years old who received the Ad26.COV2.S COVID-19 vaccine or a placebo. Each CDR3 is given with its conserved first and last residue. The order of the fields is clone size, D gene, V gene, CDR3 length, J gene, CDR3 protein, CDR3 DNA. The D gene is left open where the match is weak. Clone size is not always given. Where it is, it says once, few, many or a class for expanded clones.

abundance: NA; d_gene: NA; v_gene: TRBV9; len: 13; j_gene: TRBJ2-2; CDR3aa: CASSSSLTGELFF; CDR3nt: TGTGCCAGCAGCTCTTCCCTGACCGGGGAGCTGTTTTTT
abundance: NA; d_gene: NA; v_gene: TRBV2; len: 14; j_gene: TRBJ2-7; CDR3aa: CASSEDRDLYEQYF; CDR3nt: TGTGCCAGCAGTGAAGACAGAGACCTTTACGAGCAGTACTTC
abundance: NA; d_gene: TRBD2; v_gene: TRBV7-2; len: 17; j_gene: TRBJ2-7; CDR3aa: CASSLKGLAGYGYEQYF; CDR3nt: TGTGCCAGCAGCTTGAAGGGACTAGCGGGTTACGGCTACGAGCAGTACTTC
abundance: NA; d_gene: NA; v_gene: TRBV5-4; len: 16; j_gene: TRBJ2-3; CDR3aa: CASSLVGSSPGDTQYF; CDR3nt: TGTGCCAGCAGCTTGGTCGGCAGCTCTCCGGGAGATACGCAGTATTTT
abundance: NA; d_gene: NA; v_gene: TRBV5-5; len: 14; j_gene: TRBJ1-5; CDR3aa: CASSLSNSNQPQHF; CDR3nt: TGTGCCAGCAGCCTCAGTAATAGCAATCAGCCCCAGCATTTT
abundance: NA; d_gene: TRBD1; v_gene: TRBV19; len: 15; j_gene: TRBJ1-4; CDR3aa: CASSIQGANNEKLFF; CDR3nt: TGTGCCAGTAGTATCCAGGGGGCGAATAATGAAAAACTGTTTTTT
abundance: NA; d_gene: TRBD1; v_gene: TRBV4-1; len: 18; j_gene: TRBJ1-1; CDR3aa: CASSQDGSRTGRKTEAFF; CDR3nt: TGCGCCAGCAGCCAAGATGGGTCCCGGACAGGACGGAAAACTGAAGCTTTCTTT
abundance: NA; d_gene: NA; v_gene: TRBV7-2; len: 15; j_gene: TRBJ1-6; CDR3aa: CASSLTGTRGAPLHF; CDR3nt: TGTGCCAGCAGCTTAACTGGGACAAGAGGTGCGCCCCTCCACTTT
abundance: few; d_gene: NA; v_gene: TRBV9; len: 15; j_gene: TRBJ2-1; CDR3aa: CASSVRQDLYNEQFF; CDR3nt: TGTGCCAGCAGCGTAAGACAGGACCTCTACAATGAGCAGTTCTTC
abundance: NA; d_gene: NA; v_gene: TRBV30; len: 13; j_gene: TRBJ1-1; CDR3aa: CAWTPGEHTEAFF; CDR3nt: TGTGCCTGGACTCCGGGGGAACACACTGAAGCTTTCTTT
abundance: NA; d_gene: NA; v_gene: TRBV2; len: 13; j_gene: TRBJ1-2; CDR3aa: CASLRGAGYGYTF; CDR3nt: TGTGCCAGCCTACGGGGCGCTGGCTATGGCTACACCTTC
abundance: NA; d_gene: NA; v_gene: TRBV5-6; len: 14; j_gene: TRBJ1-2; CDR3aa: CASSLPGAGDGYTF; CDR3nt: TGTGCCAGCAGCTTACCGGGGGCGGGAGATGGCTACACCTTC
abundance: NA; d_gene: TRBD2; v_gene: TRBV2; len: 15; j_gene: TRBJ2-3; CDR3aa: CASTLAGGRTDTQYF; CDR3nt: TGTGCCAGCACCCTAGCGGGGGGTCGCACAGATACGCAGTATTTT
abundance: NA; d_gene: TRBD2; v_gene: TRBV9; len: 16; j_gene: TRBJ2-2; CDR3aa: CASSVQGGMNTGELFF; CDR3nt: TGTGCCAGCAGCGTCCAGGGAGGGATGAACACCGGGGAGCTGTTTTTT
abundance: NA; d_gene: NA; v_gene: TRBV28; len: 15; j_gene: TRBJ2-3; CDR3aa: CASTEGGGGPDTQYF; CDR3nt: TGTGCCAGCACCGAAGGTGGGGGGGGGCCAGATACGCAGTATTTT
abundance: once; d_gene: NA; v_gene: TRBV7-3; len: 12; j_gene: TRBJ2-1; CDR3aa: CASSLRVNEQFF; CDR3nt: TGTGCCAGCAGCTTAAGGGTAAATGAGCAGTTCTTC
abundance: few; d_gene: TRBD2; v_gene: TRBV7-2; len: 13; j_gene: TRBJ2-1; CDR3aa: CASRRTSRNEQFF; CDR3nt: TGTGCCAGCAGGAGGACTAGCAGGAATGAGCAGTTCTTC
abundance: NA; d_gene: NA; v_gene: TRBV7-2; len: 13; j_gene: TRBJ2-1; CDR3aa: CASSPDSYNEQFF; CDR3nt: TGTGCCAGCAGCCCAGACAGTTACAATGAGCAGTTCTTC
abundance: NA; d_gene: NA; v_gene: TRBV7-2; len: 12; j_gene: TRBJ2-5; CDR3aa: CASSLVLETQYF; CDR3nt: TGTGCCAGCAGCTTAGTCCTGGAGACCCAGTACTTC
abundance: NA; d_gene: NA; v_gene: TRBV15; len: 14; j_gene: TRBJ1-2; CDR3aa: CATSRVGIFGGYTF; CDR3nt: TGTGCCACCAGCAGAGTAGGAATATTTGGGGGCTACACCTTC
abundance: NA; d_gene: NA; v_gene: TRBV19; len: 16; j_gene: TRBJ1-5; CDR3aa: CASSGGQRDSNQPQHF; CDR3nt: TGTGCCAGTTCTGGAGGGCAGCGAGATAGCAATCAGCCCCAGCATTTT
abundance: NA; d_gene: NA; v_gene: TRBV2; len: 17; j_gene: TRBJ2-1; CDR3aa: CASSDQWGESSYNEQFF; CDR3nt: TGTGCCAGCAGTGATCAATGGGGGGAGAGCTCCTACAATGAGCAGTTCTTC
abundance: NA; d_gene: NA; v_gene: TRBV12-5; len: 15; j_gene: TRBJ1-5; CDR3aa: CASAKDGGPYQPQHF; CDR3nt: TGTGCTAGTGCCAAAGACGGGGGACCGTATCAGCCCCAGCATTTT
abundance: NA; d_gene: NA; v_gene: TRBV12-3/TRBV12-4; len: 13; j_gene: TRBJ2-1; CDR3aa: CASREGSYNEQFF; CDR3nt: TGTGCCAGCAGGGAGGGATCCTACAATGAGCAGTTCTTC
abundance: once; d_gene: NA; v_gene: TRBV18; len: 16; j_gene: TRBJ1-4; CDR3aa: CASSPLSTGANEKLFF; CDR3nt: TGTGCCAGCTCACCACTCTCGACGGGGGCTAATGAAAAACTGTTTTTT
abundance: NA; d_gene: NA; v_gene: TRBV7-8; len: 13; j_gene: TRBJ1-2; CDR3aa: CASSLDRSYGYTF; CDR3nt: TGTGCCAGCAGCTTAGACAGGAGCTATGGCTACACCTTC
abundance: NA; d_gene: TRBD1; v_gene: TRBV19; len: 12; j_gene: TRBJ1-2; CDR3aa: CASSDRDSGYTF; CDR3nt: TGTGCCAGTAGCGACAGGGACTCTGGCTACACCTTC
abundance: NA; d_gene: TRBD1; v_gene: TRBV7-3; len: 13; j_gene: TRBJ1-2; CDR3aa: CASSSGQGYGYTF; CDR3nt: TGTGCCAGCAGCTCCGGACAGGGATATGGCTACACCTTC
abundance: NA; d_gene: TRBD1; v_gene: TRBV7-3; len: 15; j_gene: TRBJ2-7; CDR3aa: CARLSYGTGRSEQYF; CDR3nt: TGTGCCCGCCTAAGTTACGGGACAGGGAGATCCGAGCAGTACTTC
abundance: NA; d_gene: NA; v_gene: TRBV27; len: 11; j_gene: TRBJ2-1; CDR3aa: CASSLGKREFF; CDR3nt: TGTGCCAGCAGTCTCGGGAAAAGGGAGTTCTTC
abundance: NA; d_gene: TRBD1; v_gene: TRBV5-1; len: 16; j_gene: TRBJ1-5; CDR3aa: CASSEGQGGQGQPQHF; CDR3nt: TGCGCCAGCAGCGAAGGACAGGGAGGGCAGGGACAGCCCCAGCATTTT
abundance: NA; d_gene: TRBD2; v_gene: TRBV7-8; len: 16; j_gene: TRBJ2-2; CDR3aa: CASSFRLAGVAGELFF; CDR3nt: TGTGCCAGCAGCTTTAGACTAGCGGGAGTGGCCGGGGAGCTGTTTTTT
abundance: once; d_gene: NA; v_gene: TRBV9; len: 16; j_gene: TRBJ2-1; CDR3aa: CASSVTGRPTYNEQFF; CDR3nt: TGTGCCAGCAGCGTAACAGGGAGACCCACTTACAATGAGCAGTTCTTC
abundance: NA; d_gene: NA; v_gene: TRBV14; len: 16; j_gene: TRBJ2-3; CDR3aa: CASSQRLRDPTDTQYF; CDR3nt: TGTGCCAGCAGCCAAAGACTCCGGGACCCCACAGATACGCAGTATTTT
abundance: NA; d_gene: NA; v_gene: TRBV6-5; len: 14; j_gene: TRBJ2-5; CDR3aa: CASTPVPLGETQYF; CDR3nt: TGTGCCAGCACCCCCGTTCCCCTGGGAGAGACCCAGTACTTC
abundance: NA; d_gene: NA; v_gene: TRBV9; len: 17; j_gene: TRBJ1-1; CDR3aa: CASSVFWGPRGSTEAFF; CDR3nt: TGTGCCAGCAGCGTGTTCTGGGGCCCCAGGGGCTCCACTGAAGCTTTCTTT
abundance: NA; d_gene: NA; v_gene: TRBV5-8; len: 14; j_gene: TRBJ1-5; CDR3aa: CASSLKHNYQPQHF; CDR3nt: TGTGCCAGCAGCTTGAAGCACAACTATCAGCCCCAGCATTTT
abundance: NA; d_gene: NA; v_gene: TRBV7-9; len: 13; j_gene: TRBJ2-1; CDR3aa: CASSLNRENEQFF; CDR3nt: TGTGCCAGCAGCTTAAACAGGGAAAATGAGCAGTTCTTC
abundance: NA; d_gene: TRBD1; v_gene: TRBV28; len: 16; j_gene: TRBJ1-5; CDR3aa: CASGYRDRYSNQPQHF; CDR3nt: TGTGCCAGCGGATACCGGGACAGATATAGCAATCAGCCCCAGCATTTT
abundance: NA; d_gene: TRBD1; v_gene: TRBV29-1; len: 12; j_gene: TRBJ1-1; CDR3aa: CSVDRGITEAFF; CDR3nt: TGCAGCGTGGACAGGGGAATCACTGAAGCTTTCTTT
abundance: NA; d_gene: TRBD1; v_gene: TRBV13; len: 15; j_gene: TRBJ2-7; CDR3aa: CASSLGTGYSYEQYF; CDR3nt: TGTGCCAGCAGCTTAGGGACAGGGTACTCGTACGAGCAGTACTTC
abundance: NA; d_gene: NA; v_gene: TRBV28; len: 12; j_gene: TRBJ1-1; CDR3aa: CASKGDLAEAFF; CDR3nt: TGTGCCAGCAAGGGGGATTTGGCTGAAGCTTTCTTT